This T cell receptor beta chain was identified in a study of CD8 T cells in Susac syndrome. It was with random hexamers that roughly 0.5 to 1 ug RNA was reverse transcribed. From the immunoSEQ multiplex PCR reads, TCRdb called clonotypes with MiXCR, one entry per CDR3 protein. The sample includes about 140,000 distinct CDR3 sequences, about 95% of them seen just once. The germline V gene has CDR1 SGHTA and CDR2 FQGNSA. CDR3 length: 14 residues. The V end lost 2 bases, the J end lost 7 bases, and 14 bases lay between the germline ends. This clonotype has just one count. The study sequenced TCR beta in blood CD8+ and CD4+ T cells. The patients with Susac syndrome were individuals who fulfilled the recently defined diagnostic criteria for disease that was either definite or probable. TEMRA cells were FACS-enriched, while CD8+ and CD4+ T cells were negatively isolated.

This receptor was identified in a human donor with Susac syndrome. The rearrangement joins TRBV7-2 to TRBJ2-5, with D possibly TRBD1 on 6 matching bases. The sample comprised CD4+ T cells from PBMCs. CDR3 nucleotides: TGTGCCAGCAGCTTACAGGGGCAGGGCAGGACCCAGTACTTC. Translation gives CASSLQGQGRTQYF. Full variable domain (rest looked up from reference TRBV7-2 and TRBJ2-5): GAGVSQSPSNKVTEKGKDVELRCDPISGHTALYWYRQSLGQGLEFLIYFQGNSAPDKSGLPSDRFSAERTGGSVSTLTIQRTQQEDSAVYLCASSLQGQGRTQYFGPGTRLLVL.